This T cell receptor beta chain is drawn from a study of T-cell memory formation after mild COVID-19. Per germline, CDR1 MNHNS and CDR2 SASEGT. Trimming at V came to 3 bases and at J to 2 bases, leaving 5 bases not matched to a gene. The CDR3 has 16 residues. TCRdb fed the 5' RACE reads into MiXCR, producing one record per CDR3 protein. The repertoire has about 210,000 distinct CDR3 sequences, 27% of them found once; the top ten carry roughly an eighth. Study outcomes and limitations: Pre-infection memory already had some responding clones, implying cross-reactive memory joined. Those CD4+ clones that contracted were mainly in CM and EM (CD8+ ones in EMRA).

Notes on this clonotype: Its target is not known.

This TCR came from an adult woman who had mild COVID-19 (a few samples of this study predate the infection). Cell type and time point are not known. The sequenced sample consisted of PBMCs or a T cell subset sorted from them (not recorded which). This sequence joins TRBV6-1 and TRBJ2-4; 9 bases are shared with TRBD1. As DNA, the CDR3 is TGTGCCAGCAGTGACCGGGACAGGGCTCCCAAAAACATTCAGTACTTC. Protein: CASSDRDRAPKNIQYF.